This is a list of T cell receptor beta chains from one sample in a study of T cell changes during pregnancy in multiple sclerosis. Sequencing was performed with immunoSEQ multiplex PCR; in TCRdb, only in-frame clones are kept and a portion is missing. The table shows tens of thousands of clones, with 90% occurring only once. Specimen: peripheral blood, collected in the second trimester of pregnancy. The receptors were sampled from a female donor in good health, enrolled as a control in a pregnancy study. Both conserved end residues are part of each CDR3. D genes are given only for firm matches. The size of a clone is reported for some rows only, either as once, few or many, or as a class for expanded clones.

CDR3: CASSQDRGYNQPQHF
D: .
V: TRBV4-1
J: TRBJ1-5
size: .

CDR3: CASTRLDVRDEQFF
D: .
V: TRBV5-6
J: TRBJ2-1
size: .

CDR3: CASGLVLGGTGVSPYSNQPQHF
D: TRBD1
V: TRBV12-5
J: TRBJ1-5
size: once

CDR3: CASSFDRDGGYTF
D: TRBD1
V: TRBV11-2
J: TRBJ1-2
size: .

CDR3: CASSTGTTSSTDTQYF
D: TRBD2
V: TRBV19
J: TRBJ2-3
size: .

CDR3: CASGPDRGSYTEAFF
D: TRBD1
V: TRBV12-5
J: TRBJ1-1
size: once

CDR3: CAWSVRRGTEAFF
D: .
V: TRBV30
J: TRBJ1-1
size: .

CDR3: CASSSLGQGADGYTF
D: TRBD1
V: TRBV5-5
J: TRBJ1-2
size: .

CDR3: CASSFGEYEQFF
D: .
V: TRBV5-5
J: TRBJ2-1
size: .

CDR3: CASSRAGTSGGAGETQYF
D: TRBD2
V: TRBV4-3
J: TRBJ2-5
size: .

CDR3: CSVPTGTDQYNEQFF
D: TRBD1
V: TRBV29-1
J: TRBJ2-1
size: .

CDR3: CASSSIDGAYNEKLFF
D: .
V: TRBV5-1
J: TRBJ1-4
size: .